This TCR beta chain was found in a study of blood T cell repertoires in COVID-19. Profiling relied on immunoSEQ multiplex PCR, and the TCRdb table lists in-frame clones only, not all of them. The sample carries 20,000 to 25,000 clones, more than 80% recorded once. The CDR3 sequence is 18 residues long. The V gene end was trimmed by 1 base and the J gene end by 4 bases; junction bases not matched to a gene: 10. Germline CDR1 is SGHRS and CDR2 is YFSETQ. The material sequenced was peripheral blood. The rearrangement uses TRBV5-1 and TRBJ2-5, with 13 bases aligning to TRBD2. The clonotype was recovered from a human donor in a cohort sampled during active COVID-19. The CDR3 nucleotides are TGCGCCAGCAGCTTGCGGACTAGCGGGGGCTTGAGGAGAGAGACCCAGTACTTC. The encoded protein is CASSLRTSGGLRRETQYF.